This passage covers 18 T cell receptor beta chains from one sample sequenced in a study of shared clonotypes between healthy human individuals. Assay used: immunoSEQ multiplex PCR; TCRdb lists only in-frame clones, some missing. Of millions of clones in the sample, 90% to 95% were seen once. Material: naive CD4+ T cells sorted from blood. Subset: CD45RA+ positively selected. The receptors here all came from a man younger than 35 in good health.

The chain joins TRBV5-1 to TRBJ2-5, with 8 bases lining up with TRBD2. The V gene end was trimmed by 1 base and the J gene end by 4 bases; junction bases not matched to a gene: 6. CDR1 SGHRS and CDR2 YFSETQ come from the germline V gene. This CDR3 is 15 amino acids long. CDR3 nucleotides: TGCGCCAGCAGCTTGAACGGGAGGGCCGGAGAGACCCAGTACTTC. As protein: CASSLNGRAGETQYF.

The genes are TRBV7-9 and TRBJ2-5, with D maybe TRBD1 (5 bases). This CDR3 has 14 residues. V gave up 5 bases and J gave up 0 bases, with 10 bases separating them. CDR1 is SEHNR, CDR2 FQNEAQ, per germline (reference sequence). For the CDR3, the DNA is TGTGCCAGCAGCAGATTAGGGGACCAAGAGACCCAGTACTTC. As protein: CASSRLGDQETQYF.

The table lists this clone with a count of one. Different DNA sequences within this sample yield the same CDR3. The chain uses TRBV5-1 and TRBJ2-2; D is unclear. The V gene lost 4 bases and the J gene lost 2 bases, with 9 bases spanning the gap. The CDR3 sequence is 14 residues long. Germline V lookup: CDR1 SGHRS, CDR2 YFSETQ. The CDR3 is CASSQDANTGELFF. The CDR3 DNA is TGCGCCAGCAGCCAGGACGCCAACACCGGGGAGCTGTTTTTT.

The chain employs TRBV4-2 and TRBJ2-1, with 13 bases aligning to TRBD2. This CDR3 is 16 amino acids long. The germline V gene encodes CDR1 LGHNA and CDR2 YNFKEQ. V shed 3 bases and J 6 bases; nucleotides not matched to a gene: 5. CDR3 in DNA: TGTGCCAGCAGCCATGAGGGACTAGCGGGGACCAATGAGCAGTTCTTC. Translation: CASSHEGLAGTNEQFF.

V is TRBV7-9 and J is TRBJ2-3; 7 bases agree with TRBD2. The length of the CDR3 is 16 residues. From germline, CDR1 is SEHNR and CDR2 FQNEAQ (reference sequence). The ends lost 5 bases at V and 7 bases at J; junction bases unmatched: 15. The CDR3 sequence: CASSGGTKPSDNTQYF. CDR3 nucleotides: TGTGCCAGCAGCGGAGGGACTAAACCTTCTGACAATACGCAGTATTTT.

The chain is built from TRBV7-2 and TRBJ2-3, with 7 bases matching TRBD2. Germline V lookup: CDR1 SGHTA, CDR2 FQGNSA. There are 15 residues in the CDR3. Trimming took 3 bases from V and 2 from J; bases not matched to a gene: 5. CDR3 DNA: TGTGCCAGCAGCTTGCAAGCGGGGATCACAGATACGCAGTATTTT. This translates into CASSLQAGITDTQYF.

The J gene is TRBJ1-1, the V gene TRBV30, with unresolved D. Trimming shortened V by 2 bases and J by 0 bases, and 7 bases separated the two germline ends. Germline values: CDR1 GTSNPN, CDR2 SVGIG (reference sequence). This CDR3 spans 13 amino acids. The CDR3: CAWSYTLNTEAFF. CDR3 coding DNA: TGTGCCTGGAGTTACACCTTGAACACTGAAGCTTTCTTT. Looking up the rest from reference TRBV30 and TRBJ1-1 gives the full variable domain: SQTIHQWPATLVQPVGSPLSLECTVEGTSNPNLYWYRQAAGRGLQLLFYSVGIGQISSEVPQNLSASRPQDRQFILSSKKLLLSDSGFYLCAWSYTLNTEAFFGQGTRLTVV.

V is TRBV30 and J is TRBJ2-3; D assignment may be TRBD1 or TRBD2 (6 bases each). V shed 1 base and J shed 9 bases, with 11 bases lying between them. This CDR3 region has 12 residues. Germline V gene lookup returns CDR1 GTSNPN and CDR2 SVGIG (reference sequence). As DNA, the CDR3 is TGTGCCTGGAGTGAGGGGGGCGAAACGCAGTATTTT. Protein product: CAWSEGGETQYF.

DNA of the CDR3: TGTGCCAGCTCACCACGGGCGGAAGGTACCAGTAATGAGCAGTTCTTC. It specifies CASSPRAEGTSNEQFF. V and J are TRBV18 and TRBJ2-1; D not resolved. Trimming stripped 1 base from V and 7 bases from J, with 17 bases between. This CDR3 contains 16 residues. CDR1 and CDR2 (germline): KGHSH, LQKENI.

In this sample, this clone turned up a few times. This chain uses TRBV6-5 with TRBJ1-1; D uncertain. This CDR3 contains 14 residues. V was clipped by 0 bases and J by 5 bases, with 10 bases between them. Germline assignment: CDR1 MNHEY and CDR2 SVGAGI. The CDR3 reads CASSYSIRGTEAFF. In nucleotides, the CDR3 is TGTGCCAGCAGTTACTCCATCCGGGGAACTGAAGCTTTCTTT.

The chain recombines TRBV5-1 with TRBJ2-7; tentatively, D is TRBD2 (6 bases). The CDR3 contains 15 residues. The ends were cut back, 4 bases at V and 0 bases at J, with 14 bases in the middle. Germline V gene data show CDR1 as SGHRS and CDR2 as YFSETQ. The CDR3 region has the DNA TGCGCCAGCAGCCTGGGGACTCACAGCTCCTACGAGCAGTACTTC. As protein: CASSLGTHSSYEQYF.

J is TRBJ2-5 and V is TRBV11-2, with TRBD2 matching 7 bases. CDR3 length equals 13 residues. CDR1 is SGHAT, CDR2 FQNNGV, per germline. V gave up 3 bases and J gave up 4 bases; unmatched junction bases: 2. CDR3 region: CASSFWEGETQYF. DNA for the CDR3: TGTGCCAGCAGCTTTTGGGAGGGAGAGACCCAGTACTTC.

The genes are TRBV5-5 and TRBJ1-2; 8 bases map to TRBD1. Looked up from germline, CDR1 is SGHKS and CDR2 is YYEKEE (reference sequence). The CDR3 has 14 residues. V lost 3 bases, J lost 4 bases, and 5 bases stayed unmatched. The CDR3 region is CASSSGQAGYGYTF. CDR3 DNA: TGTGCCAGCAGCTCGGGACAGGCTGGCTATGGCTACACCTTC.

The J gene is TRBJ2-3, the V gene TRBV11-2; D gene uncertain. CDR3 size: 13 residues. The germline CDR1 and CDR2 sequences are SGHAT and FQNNGV. V dropped 3 bases and J dropped 2 bases, with 6 bases sitting between them. The CDR3 nucleotides are TGTGCCAGCAGCTTCCAAACCACAGATACGCAGTATTTT. Amino acid sequence: CASSFQTTDTQYF.

The chain carries TRBV5-3 and TRBJ2-1; perhaps TRBD2 as D (6 bases). TRBV5-3 is an ORF for which the function is uncertain. The CDR3 extends over 17 amino acids. V was cut by 3 bases and J by 5 bases, with 21 bases left in between. The CDR3 sequence: CARSWRGGLPRHNEQFF. CDR3 in DNA: TGTGCCAGAAGCTGGCGGGGAGGCCTTCCGCGACACAATGAGCAGTTCTTC.

The chain employs TRBV5-8 and TRBJ2-1; D may be TRBD2 (6 bases). V lost 4 bases and J lost 9, with 14 bases in between. Germline V CDR1 and CDR2: SGHTS, YDEGEE. This CDR3 has 13 residues. This chain's CDR3 is CASSTRLVAEQFF. DNA of the CDR3: TGTGCCAGCAGCACAAGACTAGTAGCTGAGCAGTTCTTC.

V gene TRBV30 combines with J gene TRBJ2-7; weak D call: TRBD2 (5 bases). CDR1 GTSNPN and CDR2 SVGIG come from the germline V gene (reference sequence). Trimming took off 2 bases at V and 11 bases at J, with 13 bases between the two ends. CDR3 size: 11 residues. CDR3: CAWSSGSTEYF. In DNA form, the CDR3 reads TGTGCCTGGAGTTCGGGGTCTACGGAGTACTTC.

This chain connects TRBV5-4 to TRBJ2-2; D ambiguous. Looked up from germline, CDR1 is SGHNT and CDR2 is YYREEE (reference sequence). This CDR3 has 13 amino acids. Trimming shortened V by 1 base and J by 8 bases, and 9 bases separated the two germline ends. CDR3 sequence (DNA): TGTGCCAGCAGCTTGATGGAGTCGGGGGAGCTGTTTTTT. Translated: CASSLMESGELFF.